This T cell receptor beta chain was identified in a study of monozygotic twins with inflammatory bowel disease. Whole-study results and caveats: The study found lower TCRbeta diversity (inverse Simpson) in IBD patients than in healthy co-twins. IBD patients share fewer clonotypes with other people than healthy twins do, especially with disease activity.

Whole blood, unsorted for T cells, was the source of total RNA. As to this clonotype: Its antigen is still unknown.

UMIs that included a 6-nucleotide sample barcode were added by template switching, which took place during cDNA synthesis. Using the 5' RACE reads, TCRdb records one entry per CDR3 protein without DNA. Its table records roughly 160,000 distinct CDR3 sequences. Germline V gene sequence: CDR1 MDHEN, CDR2 SYDVKM. The CDR3 covers 16 residues. This sequence originates from a human donor with ulcerative colitis or Crohn's disease, or a healthy co-twin of an affected twin (not recorded which). The source material was blood. This rearrangement joins TRBV28 to TRBJ2-1; as DNA is missing, the TRBD1 call by TCRdb cannot be tested. This chain's CDR3 is CASSLRSGQEYNEQFF.